This entry lists 6 T cell receptor beta chains sequenced from one sample in a study of blood T cells in healthy people across ages. For the second PCR, which ran for about 6 to 11 cycles, a sample-barcoded 5' primer and a J-beta primer mix were used. TCRdb re-called the 5' RACE reads through MiXCR, storing one row per CDR3 protein. The sample lists about 2 million distinct CDR3 sequences, around 48% occurring once. Sequencing was done on a sample of blood. These TCRs come from a woman between 40 and 55 years old in good health.

The V gene is TRBV28, the J gene TRBJ2-1, with 10 positions matching TRBD2. Germline CDR1 and CDR2: MDHEN and SYDVKM. The CDR3 loop spans 16 amino acids. V was pared by 8 bases and J by 8 bases, with 15 bases of the junction left unmatched. In DNA, the CDR3 is TGTGCCAGCCCTCCGGTAGCGGGGGGCCCTTATCATGAGCAGTTCTTC. It codes for CASPPVAGGPYHEQFF.

This clonotype was observed at least ten times. This sequence joins TRBV20-1 and TRBJ2-7, with D uncertain. The CDR3 extends over 13 amino acids. V lost 3 bases to trimming and J lost 0 bases, with 9 bases between them. The germline V gene encodes CDR1 DFQATT and CDR2 SNEGSKA (reference sequence). DNA for the CDR3: TGCAGTGCTAGCTACGGTATCTCCTACGAGCAGTACTTC. Residues: CSASYGISYEQYF.

This clonotype was picked up a small number of times. The chain recombines TRBV5-1 with TRBJ1-2; D is possibly TRBD1 (5 bases). V was clipped by 0 bases and J by 3 bases, with 15 bases between them. This CDR3 comprises 16 residues. Looked up from germline, CDR1 is SGHRS and CDR2 is YFSETQ. CDR3 residues: CASSLESGGRYYGYTF. DNA for the CDR3: TGCGCCAGCAGCTTGGAAAGCGGGGGGAGGTACTATGGCTACACCTTC.

This clonotype appeared a few times. This rearrangement joins TRBV5-1 to TRBJ2-1; D could derive from TRBD1 or TRBD2 (6 bases each). Trimming stripped 4 bases from V and 3 bases from J, with 20 bases between. Germline V gene sequence: CDR1 SGHRS, CDR2 YFSETQ. CDR3 length: 17 residues. CDR3 region: CASSLEGVRANYNEQFF. The DNA of the CDR3 is TGCGCCAGCAGCCTGGAGGGGGTGAGGGCAAACTACAATGAGCAGTTCTTC.

The V gene is TRBV2, the J gene TRBJ2-1; TRBD1 aligns across 9 bases. CDR3 length: 15 amino acids. The germline CDR1 and CDR2 sequences are SNHLY and FYNNEI. Trimming took 7 bases from V and 7 from J; bases not matched to a gene: 11. The CDR3 reads CASMKKTGGDNEQFF. CDR3 sequence (DNA): TGTGCCAGCATGAAAAAGACAGGGGGAGATAATGAGCAGTTCTTC.

The CDR3, as DNA: TGTGCCAGCAGCTTATTTCGTCCAGGCTCTCAAGAGACCCAGTACTTC. It encodes CASSLFRPGSQETQYF. The gene calls are TRBV11-3 and TRBJ2-5; no definite D call. The CDR3 has 16 amino acids. V was shortened by 2 bases and J by 2 bases, with 15 bases between the two germline ends. Germline values: CDR1 SGHNT, CDR2 YENEEA.